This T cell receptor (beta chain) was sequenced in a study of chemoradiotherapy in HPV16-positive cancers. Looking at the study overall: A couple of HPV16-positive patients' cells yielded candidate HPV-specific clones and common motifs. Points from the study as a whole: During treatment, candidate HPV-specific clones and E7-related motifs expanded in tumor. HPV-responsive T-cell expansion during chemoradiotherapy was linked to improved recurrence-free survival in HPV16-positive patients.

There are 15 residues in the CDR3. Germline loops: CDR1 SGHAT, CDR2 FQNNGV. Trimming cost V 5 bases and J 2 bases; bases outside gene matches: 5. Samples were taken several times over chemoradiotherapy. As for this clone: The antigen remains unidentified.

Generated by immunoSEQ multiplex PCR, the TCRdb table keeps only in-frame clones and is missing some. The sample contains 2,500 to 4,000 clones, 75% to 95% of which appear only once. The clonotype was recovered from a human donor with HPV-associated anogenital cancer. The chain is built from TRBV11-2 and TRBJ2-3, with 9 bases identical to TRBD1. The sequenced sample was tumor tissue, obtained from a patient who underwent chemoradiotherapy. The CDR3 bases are TGTGCCAGCAGCATGGGGACAGGGAACACAGATACGCAGTATTTT. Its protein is CASSMGTGNTDTQYF. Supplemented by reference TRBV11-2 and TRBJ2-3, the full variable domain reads EAGVAQSPRYKIIEKRQSVAFWCNPISGHATLYWYQQILGQGPKLLIQFQNNGVVDDSQLPKDRFSAERLKGVDSTLKIQPAKLEDSAVYLCASSMGTGNTDTQYFGPGTRLTVL.